A selection of T cell receptor beta chains follows, all from one sample in a study of blood T cell repertoires in COVID-19. The method was immunoSEQ multiplex PCR; TCRdb's version includes in-frame clones alone and lacks a portion of them. The data show over 250,000 clones, with approximately 84% seen just once and roughly 1.5% held by the top ten. Sequenced: peripheral blood. The receptors stem from a human donor with COVID-19, enrolled during active disease. The donor label of this sample is uncertain. Each CDR3 is given with its conserved first and last residue. A D gene is named only where the DNA matches it firmly. Clone size appears in some rows only: once, few, many, or a class for an expanded clone.

>-|TRBJ1-2|TRBV6-1|-
CASSEGRVGGYTF
TGTGCCAGCAGTGAGGGGAGGGTGGGTGGCTACACCTTC
>-|TRBJ2-2|TRBV7-2|TRBD2
CASSPRLAGGNTGELFF
TGTGCCAGCAGCCCCCGACTAGCGGGAGGGAACACCGGGGAGCTGTTTTTT
>-|TRBJ2-5|TRBV5-1|-
CASSPGGGVGGGDQYF
TGCGCCAGCAGCCCGGGAGGGGGCGTGGGTGGAGGTGACCAGTACTTC
>many|TRBJ2-3|TRBV5-4|-
CASRSGIATDTQYF
TGTGCCAGCAGGTCGGGAATAGCCACAGATACGCAGTATTTT
>-|TRBJ1-5|TRBV6-5|TRBD1
CAGKQGFGGNQPQHF
TGTGCCGGTAAACAGGGGTTTGGAGGCAATCAGCCCCAGCATTTT
>-|TRBJ2-1|TRBV9|TRBD2
CASTKQGAASLAGYEQFF
TGTGCCAGCACCAAACAGGGCGCCGCGTCGCTAGCGGGATATGAGCAGTTCTTC
>-|TRBJ2-1|TRBV6-2/TRBV6-3|TRBD2
CASSYYDRTSGILGNEQFF
TGTGCCAGCAGTTACTATGATCGGACTAGCGGGATCCTGGGCAATGAGCAGTTCTTC
>-|TRBJ2-7|TRBV7-6|TRBD1
CASSLKQDRASPYEQYF
TGTGCCAGCAGCTTAAAGCAAGACAGGGCCTCACCCTACGAGCAGTACTTC
>-|TRBJ2-5|TRBV5-6|TRBD2
CASSLQGLAGVQETQYF
TGTGCCAGCAGCTTACAAGGGCTAGCGGGAGTGCAAGAGACCCAGTACTTC
>-|TRBJ2-3|TRBV11-2|TRBD2
CASSFIAGGLADTQYF
TGTGCCAGCAGCTTCATAGCGGGAGGGCTGGCGGATACGCAGTATTTT
>-|TRBJ1-5|TRBV19|TRBD1
CASSMGQLNQPQHF
TGTGCCAGTAGTATGGGACAGCTCAATCAGCCCCAGCATTTT
>-|TRBJ1-6|TRBV28|TRBD1
CASTRDRGNSPLHF
TGTGCCAGCACCCGGGACAGGGGGAATTCACCCCTCCACTTT
>once|TRBJ2-3|TRBV3-1/TRBV3-2|TRBD2
CASSRNLAGSTDTQYF
TGTGCCAGCAGCCGTAACCTAGCGGGAAGCACAGATACGCAGTATTTT
>once|TRBJ2-4|TRBV20-1|-
CSASSGPYNKNIQYF
TGCAGTGCTAGTTCAGGGCCCTATAACAAAAACATTCAGTACTTC
>-|TRBJ2-1|TRBV6-5|-
CASSYSPPVAYNEQFF
TGTGCCAGCAGTTACTCTCCCCCGGTGGCCTACAATGAGCAGTTCTTC
>-|TRBJ2-3|TRBV27|-
CASSLRRADTQYF
TGTGCCAGCAGTTTAAGGAGAGCAGATACGCAGTATTTT
>few|TRBJ1-1|TRBV19|-
CASSIVFDTEAFF
TGTGCCAGTAGTATCGTTTTCGACACTGAAGCTTTCTTT
>-|TRBJ1-6|TRBV28|-
CASSLSGRGNSPLHF
TGTGCCAGCAGTTTATCGGGCAGGGGAAATTCACCCCTCCACTTT
>-|TRBJ1-6|TRBV28|-
CASSPSRDYNSPLHF
TGTGCCAGCAGCCCGTCCCGGGACTACAATTCACCCCTCCACTTT
>-|TRBJ2-3|TRBV9|TRBD2
CASSVAGTSGSHYREDTQYF
TGTGCCAGCAGCGTAGCTGGGACTAGCGGGAGTCATTATCGGGAAGATACGCAGTATTTT
>-|TRBJ2-1|TRBV7-3|TRBD2
CASSLTSGRNYNEQFF
TGTGCCAGCAGCTTAACTAGCGGGAGGAATTACAATGAGCAGTTCTTC
>many|TRBJ1-5|TRBV15|-
CATSRGRGRVRGQPQHF
TGTGCCACCAGCAGAGGAAGGGGCAGGGTGAGAGGTCAGCCCCAGCATTTT
>-|TRBJ2-7|TRBV2|TRBD2
CASSRLAGGFSSYEQYF
TGTGCCAGCAGTAGGCTAGCGGGAGGGTTTAGCTCCTACGAGCAGTACTTC
>once|TRBJ1-5|TRBV3-1/TRBV3-2|-
CASSQGRQSNQPQHF
TGTGCCAGCAGCCAGGGGCGACAGAGCAATCAGCCCCAGCATTTT
>-|TRBJ2-1|TRBV9|-
CASSLIQGPYNEQFF
TGTGCCAGCAGCTTAATCCAGGGGCCCTACAATGAGCAGTTCTTC
>-|TRBJ1-6|TRBV5-4|-
CASSFAGRNNSPLHF
TGTGCCAGCAGCTTCGCAGGTCGCAATAATTCACCCCTCCACTTT
>-|TRBJ1-5|TRBV18|-
CASSSSGGRNQPQHF
TGTGCCAGCTCTTCTTCGGGGGGAAGGAATCAGCCCCAGCATTTT
>-|TRBJ2-3|TRBV7-3|TRBD2
CASSLGLAGGPSTDTQYF
TGTGCCAGCAGTCTTGGACTAGCGGGAGGGCCCAGCACAGATACGCAGTATTTT
>-|TRBJ2-1|TRBV6-1|TRBD2
CASSAGAGGALNEQFF
TGTGCCAGCAGTGCAGGTGCGGGAGGGGCGCTCAATGAGCAGTTCTTC
>-|TRBJ2-2|TRBV7-2|-
CASSSKELANTGELFF
TGTGCCAGCAGCTCTAAAGAGCTAGCGAACACCGGGGAGCTGTTTTTT
>-|TRBJ2-5|TRBV7-7|-
CASSPRTRGEETQYF
TGTGCTAGCAGCCCCAGGACTCGCGGGGAGGAGACCCAGTACTTC
>-|TRBJ1-6|TRBV10-3|-
CAISESGQDNSPLHF
TGTGCCATCAGTGAGTCAGGTCAGGATAATTCACCCCTCCACTTT
>-|TRBJ2-7|TRBV18|TRBD1
CASSPYGTGEGEQYF
TGTGCCAGCTCACCATACGGGACAGGGGAGGGCGAGCAGTACTTC
>-|TRBJ2-1|TRBV19|TRBD2
CASSPSLAGVQFSEQFF
TGTGCCAGTAGTCCCTCTCTGGCGGGAGTTCAATTTAGTGAGCAGTTCTTC
>-|TRBJ2-1|TRBV4-3|-
CASSQEQARYNEQFF
TGCGCCAGCAGCCAAGAACAGGCTAGATACAATGAGCAGTTCTTC
>-|TRBJ1-4|TRBV30|-
CAWSTIQGPREKLFF
TGTGCCTGGAGTACCATACAGGGCCCGAGGGAAAAACTGTTTTTT
>-|TRBJ2-1|TRBV19|TRBD2
CASSMGGRGVGYNEQFF
TGTGCCAGTAGTATGGGCGGGAGGGGTGTTGGTTACAATGAGCAGTTCTTC
>-|TRBJ1-2|TRBV6-2/TRBV6-3|-
CASSRGQPSFRYTF
TGTGCCAGCAGCCGCGGACAGCCTTCCTTTCGCTACACCTTC
>-|TRBJ1-1|TRBV19|TRBD1
CASSTTGDTEAFF
TGTGCCAGTAGTACCACAGGGGATACTGAAGCTTTCTTT
>-|TRBJ2-2|TRBV10-1|-
CASTDSIANTGELFF
TGCGCCAGCACCGACAGTATTGCGAACACCGGGGAGCTGTTTTTT
>-|TRBJ2-7|TRBV11-3|-
CASSLGPPGRGYEQYF
TGTGCCAGCAGCTTAGGCCCTCCGGGCAGGGGCTACGAGCAGTACTTC
>-|TRBJ2-2|TRBV9|TRBD2
CASSVAGGTSGELFF
TGTGCCAGCAGCGTAGCCGGTGGGACTAGCGGGGAGCTGTTTTTT
>-|TRBJ1-1|TRBV19|TRBD1
CASSIVTGGSKNTEAFF
TGTGCCAGTAGTATCGTTACAGGGGGCTCCAAGAACACTGAAGCTTTCTTT
>once|TRBJ2-1|TRBV5-1|TRBD2
CASSGTGTSYNEQFF
TGCGCCAGCAGCGGGACCGGGACTAGCTACAATGAGCAGTTCTTC
>-|TRBJ2-7|TRBV5-1|TRBD2
CASSLGPTSGRDEQYF
TGCGCCAGCAGCTTGGGTCCTACTAGCGGGAGGGACGAGCAGTACTTC
>-|TRBJ2-5|TRBV5-1|-
CASSFNPRGETQYF
TGCGCCAGCAGCTTTAATCCCAGGGGAGAGACCCAGTACTTC
>-|TRBJ1-5|TRBV28|TRBD1
CASSNRQGVNQPQHF
TGTGCCAGCAGTAATAGACAGGGTGTGAATCAGCCCCAGCATTTT
>-|TRBJ1-2|TRBV2|-
CASSRLTGPYGYTF
TGTGCCAGCAGTCGATTGACAGGACCTTATGGCTACACCTTC
>-|TRBJ2-7|TRBV3-1/TRBV3-2|TRBD2
CASSLQASGTSYEQYF
TGTGCCAGCAGCCTCCAAGCCTCCGGGACTAGCTACGAGCAGTACTTC
>-|TRBJ2-3|TRBV9|-
CASSVGLATDTQYF
TGTGCCAGCAGCGTAGGGCTAGCAACAGATACGCAGTATTTT